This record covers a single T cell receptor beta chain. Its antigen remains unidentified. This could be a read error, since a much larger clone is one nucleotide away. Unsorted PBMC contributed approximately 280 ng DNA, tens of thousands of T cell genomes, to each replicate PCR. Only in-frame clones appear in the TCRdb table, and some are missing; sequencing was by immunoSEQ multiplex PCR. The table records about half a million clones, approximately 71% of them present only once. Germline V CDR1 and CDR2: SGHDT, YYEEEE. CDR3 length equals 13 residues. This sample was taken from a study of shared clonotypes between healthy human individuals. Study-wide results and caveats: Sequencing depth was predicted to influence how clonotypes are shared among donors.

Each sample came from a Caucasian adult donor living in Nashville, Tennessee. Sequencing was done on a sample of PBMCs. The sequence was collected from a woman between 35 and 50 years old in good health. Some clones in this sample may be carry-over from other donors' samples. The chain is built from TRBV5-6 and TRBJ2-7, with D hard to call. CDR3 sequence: CAGSFWAEYEQYF. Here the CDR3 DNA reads TGTGCCGGCAGCTTTTGGGCCGAATACGAGCAGTACTTC.